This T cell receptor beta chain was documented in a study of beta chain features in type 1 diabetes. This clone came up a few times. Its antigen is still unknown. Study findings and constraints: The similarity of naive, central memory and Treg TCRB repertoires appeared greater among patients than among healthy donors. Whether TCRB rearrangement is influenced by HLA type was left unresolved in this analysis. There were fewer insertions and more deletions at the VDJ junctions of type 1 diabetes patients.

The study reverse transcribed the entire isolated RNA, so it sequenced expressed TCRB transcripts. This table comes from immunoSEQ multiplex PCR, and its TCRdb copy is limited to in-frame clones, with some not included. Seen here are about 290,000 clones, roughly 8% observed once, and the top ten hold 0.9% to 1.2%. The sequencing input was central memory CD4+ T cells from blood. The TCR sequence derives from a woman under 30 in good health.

The CDR3 nucleotides are TGTGCCAGCAGCTTAGACGACAGGCTCAACGGAATATACAATGAGCAGTTCTTC. This codes for CASSLDDRLNGIYNEQFF. The rearrangement joins TRBV7-2 to TRBJ2-1; tentatively, D is TRBD1 (6 bases). The germline V gene encodes CDR1 SGHTA and CDR2 FQGNSA. The V and J ends lost 1 base and 4 bases respectively, with 20 bases between them. The CDR3 is made up of 18 amino acids.